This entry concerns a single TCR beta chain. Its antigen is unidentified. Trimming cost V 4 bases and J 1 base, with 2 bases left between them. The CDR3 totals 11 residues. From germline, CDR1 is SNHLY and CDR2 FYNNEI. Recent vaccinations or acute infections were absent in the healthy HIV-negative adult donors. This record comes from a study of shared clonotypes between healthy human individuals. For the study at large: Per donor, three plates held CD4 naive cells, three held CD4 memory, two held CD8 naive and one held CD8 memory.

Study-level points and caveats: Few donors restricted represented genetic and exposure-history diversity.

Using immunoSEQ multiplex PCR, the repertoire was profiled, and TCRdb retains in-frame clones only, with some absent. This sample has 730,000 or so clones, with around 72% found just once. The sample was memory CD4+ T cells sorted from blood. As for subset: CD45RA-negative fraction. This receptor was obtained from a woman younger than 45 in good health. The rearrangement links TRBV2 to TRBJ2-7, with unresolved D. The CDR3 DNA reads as TGTGCCAGCAGTGTTTCCTACGAGCAGTACTTC. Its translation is CASSVSYEQYF.